The T cell receptor beta chain described here comes from a study of blood T cell repertoires in COVID-19. Method: immunoSEQ multiplex PCR; TCRdb's copy keeps in-frame clones and lacks some. The sample has 75,000 to 95,000 clones; over 90% are singletons. Germline V gives CDR1 SGHVS, CDR2 FQNEAQ. This CDR3 region has 13 residues. The V end was cut by 5 bases, the J end by 3 bases, with 10 bases between. The V call is TRBV7-8, the J call TRBJ1-1; the D gene is possibly TRBD1 (5 bases). The sequenced material came from peripheral blood. The sequence was collected from a man between 60 and 75 years old with acute or convalescent COVID-19. CDR3 nucleotide sequence: TGTGCCAGCAGCCAGGGAGGGGACACTGAAGCTTTCTTT. Translation: CASSQGGDTEAFF.